The 7 T cell receptor beta chains reported below all come from one sample, sequenced in a study of preoperative IRX-2 immunotherapy in early breast cancer (dated by TCRdb to the late 2010s). Taken with the paper, the label for treatment or condition translates to: preoperative locoregional IRX-2 cytokine immunotherapy. Libraries were constructed by the immunoSEQ multiplex PCR assay. Sourced from immuneACCESS, this table was stored by TCRdb with only in-frame sequences that have V and J called. A share of the clones is absent; for the studies checked, an unresolved V gene accounts for under half, and the remainder has no known explanation. For this sample the table gives approximately 24,000 clones, of which more than 80% were detected only once. Less than 1.5% of the sample comes from the top ten. The sequencing used lymph node tissue, collected after IRX-2 immunotherapy. The receptor set was obtained from a human donor with breast cancer.

DNA for the CDR3: TGTGCCAGCTCACCACCTGGGACAGGGAACACTGAAGCTTTCTTT. Its protein product is CASSPPGTGNTEAFF. The chain links TRBV18 to TRBJ1-1; 8 positions agree with TRBD1. J gave up 1 base and V 0 bases, and 1 base lay outside the gene matches. The CDR3 sequence is 15 residues long. Germline V lookup: CDR1 KGHSH, CDR2 LQKENI. The full variable domain, completed using reference TRBV18 and TRBJ1-1, is NAGVMQNPRHLVRRRGQEARLRCSPMKGHSHVYWYRQLPEEGLKFMVYLQKENIIDESGMPKERFSAEFPKEGPSILRIQQVVRGDSAAYFCASSPPGTGNTEAFFGQGTRLTVV.

The V gene is TRBV19, the J gene TRBJ2-3; TRBD2 is a possible D gene (6 bases). Germline assignment: CDR1 LNHDA and CDR2 SQIVND (reference sequence). Trimming cost V 3 bases and J 8 bases, with 12 bases left between them. This CDR3 contains 13 residues. The CDR3 DNA reads as TGTGCCAGTAGTATTGGGGGGATAGCTACGCAGTATTTT. Translation gives CASSIGGIATQYF.

The CDR3 loop is CASSDPGRGNEQYV. The CDR3, as DNA: TGCGCCAGCAGTGATCCGGGAAGGGGGAACGAGCAGTACGTC. The chain couples TRBV23-1 to TRBJ2-7, with D possibly being TRBD1 (6 bases). TRBV23-1 qualifies as an ORF whose function is uncertain. CDR3 length: 14 amino acids. V lost 5 bases, J lost 5 bases, and 16 bases lay in between.

The CDR3 DNA reads as TGTGCCAGCAGTTACAGGGGGCGCCACACTGAAGCTTTCTTT. As protein: CASSYRGRHTEAFF. The chain recombines TRBV6-8 with TRBJ1-1; 7 bases line up with TRBD1. V lost 2 bases, J lost 3 bases, and 3 bases stayed unmatched. This CDR3 has 14 residues. Germline values: CDR1 MNHGY, CDR2 SAAAGT.

This chain joins TRBV7-7 and TRBJ2-3; TRBD1 or TRBD2 may be the D gene (5 bases each). The V end lost 5 bases, the J end lost 0 bases, and 21 bases lay between the germline ends. CDR1 SSHAT and CDR2 FNYEAQ come from the germline V gene (reference sequence). CDR3 size: 18 residues. CDR3 region: CASSLRGARDTSTDTQYF. The CDR3 DNA reads TGTGCCAGCAGCCTCCGGGGCGCCAGAGACACTAGCACAGATACGCAGTATTTT.

This chain links TRBV11-3 with TRBJ2-1; a weak D match, TRBD2 (7 bases). Trimming cost V 3 bases and J 4 bases, with 16 bases left between them. From germline, CDR1 is SGHNT and CDR2 YENEEA. The CDR3 totals 16 residues. The chain's CDR3 is CASSFSGGAKYNEQFF. CDR3 coding DNA: TGTGCCAGCAGCTTTTCTGGGGGGGCCAAATACAATGAGCAGTTCTTC.

The chain employs TRBV11-3 and TRBJ2-5; D unclear. CDR3 length: 14 amino acids. CDR1 and CDR2 (germline): SGHNT, YENEEA. V was pared by 4 bases and J by 5 bases, with 14 bases between. CDR3 nucleotide sequence: TGTGCCAGCAGCTCCCTTCTGATTGTGGAGACCCAGTACTTC. Its protein product is CASSSLLIVETQYF.